This T cell receptor beta chain was recorded in a study of blood T cells in healthy people across ages. A second about 6 to 12 cycle PCR used barcoded and J-beta primers. Template switching added a 12-random-nucleotide identifier to every cDNA molecule. TCRdb fed the 5' RACE reads into MiXCR, producing one record per CDR3 protein. The table lists 1.5 million to 2 million distinct CDR3 sequences, about 30% of them singletons. The CDR3 spans 13 residues. The J segment lost 5 bases and the V segment lost 3 bases, leaving 4 bases of the junction unmatched. Sequencing was performed on blood. The sequence was obtained from a woman aged 25 to 39 in good health. V is TRBV12-3 or TRBV12-4 and J is TRBJ2-7; 7 nucleotides match TRBD2. The CDR3 DNA sequence: TGTGCCAGCAGTTTGGGAGGGGTCGACGAGCAGTACTTC. Protein product: CASSLGGVDEQYF.